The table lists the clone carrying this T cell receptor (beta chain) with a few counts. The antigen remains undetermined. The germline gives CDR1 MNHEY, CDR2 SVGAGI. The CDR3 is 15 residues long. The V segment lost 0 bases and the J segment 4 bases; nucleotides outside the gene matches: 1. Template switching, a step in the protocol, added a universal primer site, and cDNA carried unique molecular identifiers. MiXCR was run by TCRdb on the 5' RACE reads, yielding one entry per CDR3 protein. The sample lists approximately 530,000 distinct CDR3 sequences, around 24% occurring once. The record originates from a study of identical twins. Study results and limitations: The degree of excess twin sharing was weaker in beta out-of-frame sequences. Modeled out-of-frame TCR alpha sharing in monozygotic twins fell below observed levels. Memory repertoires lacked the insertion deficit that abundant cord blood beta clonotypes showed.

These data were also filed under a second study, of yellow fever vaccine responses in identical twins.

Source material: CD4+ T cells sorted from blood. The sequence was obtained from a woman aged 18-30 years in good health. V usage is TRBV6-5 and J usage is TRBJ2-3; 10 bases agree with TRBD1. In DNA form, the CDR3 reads TGTGCCAGCAGTTACTCGACAGGGGGCCCAGATACGCAGTATTTT. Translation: CASSYSTGGPDTQYF.